What follows are 17 T cell receptor beta chains derived from one specimen sequenced in a study of CD8 T cells in Susac syndrome. RNA was extracted with the RNeasy kit, and a quantity of about 0.45 to 1 ug was reverse transcribed using random hexamers. TCRdb processed the immunoSEQ multiplex PCR reads anew with MiXCR; each CDR3 protein has one entry. The repertoire holds some 160,000 distinct CDR3 sequences, with about 92% as singletons. Input material: CD4+ T cells from PBMCs. Receptor source: a human donor in good health.

The rearrangement links TRBV4-3 to TRBJ2-1; D assignment may be TRBD1 or TRBD2 (6 bases each). CDR1 is LGHNA, CDR2 YSLEER, per germline. The CDR3 sequence is 16 residues long. Trimming cost V 2 bases and J 6 bases, with 17 bases left between them. The CDR3 spells CASSQPGVGGVNEQFF. CDR3 sequence (DNA): TGCGCCAGCAGCCAACCGGGGGTAGGGGGAGTCAATGAGCAGTTCTTC.

CDR3 coding DNA: TGCAGTGCTACAGACAGGGTAAATCAGCCCCAGCATTTT. The encoded protein is CSATDRVNQPQHF. The chain has TRBV20-1 and TRBJ1-5; 7 nucleotides line up with TRBD1. V gave up 4 bases and J gave up 4 bases; unmatched junction bases: 4. The V gene's germline CDR1 is DFQATT and CDR2 SNEGSKA (reference sequence). This CDR3 region has 13 residues.

V usage is TRBV6-5 and J usage is TRBJ1-2, with a weak D call TRBD1 (6 bases). The CDR3 totals 13 residues. Germline-derived CDR1 and CDR2 are MNHEY and SVGAGI. Trimming took 1 base from V and 6 from J, leaving 9 bases between them. This CDR3 reads CASSYYGGHGYTF. The CDR3 nucleotides are TGTGCCAGCAGTTACTATGGGGGCCATGGCTACACCTTC.

This chain joins TRBV29-1 and TRBJ2-3; 9 nucleotides agree with TRBD2. V lost 6 bases and J lost 4; bases outside the gene matches: 2. Germline V gives CDR1 SQVTM, CDR2 ANQGSEA. The CDR3 is made up of 12 amino acids. CDR3 sequence: CSVREGADTQYF. CDR3 DNA sequence: TGCAGCGTGCGGGAGGGGGCAGATACGCAGTATTTT.

The chain carries TRBV5-1 and TRBJ1-1; unclear D gene. The CDR3 is 13 residues long. From germline, CDR1 is SGHRS and CDR2 YFSETQ. Trimming stripped 4 bases from V and 12 bases from J, with 19 bases between. CDR3 in amino acids: CASSLGRNANPFF. The CDR3 DNA is TGCGCCAGCAGCCTTGGACGCAACGCGAATCCTTTCTTT.

This chain uses TRBV12-3 or TRBV12-4 with TRBJ2-4; D uncertain. CDR3 length: 13 residues. V shed 3 bases and J shed 4 bases, with 7 bases lying between them. CDR3 loop: CASSLNGKNIQYF. Here the CDR3 DNA reads TGTGCCAGCAGTTTGAATGGTAAAAACATTCAGTACTTC.

CDR3 nucleotide sequence: TGTGCCAGCAGTTCAGGGGGCAGCGAGACTGAAGCTTTCTTT. It is translated as CASSSGGSETEAFF. The chain combines TRBV28 with TRBJ1-1; 8 bases line up with TRBD1. V was pared by 4 bases and J by 5 bases, with 6 bases of the junction left unmatched. This CDR3 spans 14 amino acids. The germline gives CDR1 MDHEN, CDR2 SYDVKM.

This chain uses TRBV23-1 with TRBJ1-1; 9 bases are shared with TRBD1. TRBV23-1 is flagged as an ORF with uncertain function. Unmatched junction bases numbered 7, after V lost 2 bases and J lost 3 bases. This CDR3 region has 16 residues. The CDR3 sequence: CASSQPVRDRDTEAFF. In nucleotides, the CDR3 is TGCGCCAGCAGTCAACCGGTACGGGACAGGGACACTGAAGCTTTCTTT.

The rearrangement uses TRBV5-1 and TRBJ2-5, with 14 bases identical to TRBD2. The CDR3 length is 16 residues. V was pared by 4 bases and J by 5 bases, with 7 bases of the junction left unmatched. Germline V gene data show CDR1 as SGHRS and CDR2 as YFSETQ. The CDR3, as DNA: TGCGCCAGCAGCACCGGGACTAGCGGGAGTCGGGAGACCCAGTACTTC. Its protein product is CASSTGTSGSRETQYF.

This clonotype has only one observation. The rearrangement links TRBV9 to TRBJ2-3; D unclear. The CDR3 has 15 amino acids. In germline, CDR1 is SGDLS, CDR2 YYNGEE. V was trimmed by 2 bases and J by 4 bases, leaving 14 bases between them. For the CDR3, the DNA is TGTGCCAGCAGCGTCGGACCTCAAAGTGCAGATACGCAGTATTTT. This codes for CASSVGPQSADTQYF.

This chain joins TRBV5-4 and TRBJ2-7, with unresolved D. CDR3 length equals 13 residues. The V gene lost 4 bases and the J gene lost 1 base, with 9 bases spanning the gap. The germline CDR1 and CDR2 sequences are SGHNT and YYREEE (reference sequence). The CDR3 sequence is CASSEALSYEQYF. The CDR3, as DNA: TGTGCCAGCAGCGAAGCGCTTTCCTACGAGCAGTACTTC.

The V call is TRBV6-2 or TRBV6-3, the J call TRBJ1-6; tentative D call: TRBD1 (6 bases). Trimming pared 6 bases from V and 8 bases from J, leaving 11 bases between. The CDR3 runs 13 residues. CDR1 and CDR2 from the germline V gene are MNHEY and SVGEGT. CDR3 residues: CASRDAGDSPLHF. The CDR3 region has the DNA TGTGCCAGCAGGGACGCAGGGGATTCACCCCTCCACTTT.

The chain combines TRBV15 with TRBJ2-1; no clear D. Per the germline V gene, CDR1 is LNHNV and CDR2 is YYDKDF (reference sequence). There are 15 residues in the CDR3. Trimming took off 0 bases at V and 4 bases at J, with 10 bases between the two ends. The DNA of the CDR3 is TGTGCCACCAGCAGAGATCCGGACGGATACAATGAGCAGTTCTTC. Amino acids: CATSRDPDGYNEQFF.

The chain carries TRBV12-3 or TRBV12-4 and TRBJ2-1, with 11 bases aligning to TRBD1. The V gene end was trimmed by 5 bases and the J gene end by 7 bases; junction bases not matched to a gene: 4. This CDR3 comprises 14 residues. In DNA form, the CDR3 reads TGTGCCAGCAGTACCGGGACAGGGGGTAATGAGCAGTTCTTC. It encodes CASSTGTGGNEQFF.

This clonotype was picked up one time. The rearrangement uses TRBV12-3 or TRBV12-4 and TRBJ2-1; TRBD2 agrees at 8 bases. The CDR3 length is 14 residues. V shed 6 bases, J shed 6 bases, and the junction held 7 bases outside the gene matches. The CDR3 nucleotides are TGTGCCAGCAGCAGGGCTAGCGGGCTCAATGAGCAGTTCTTC. Its translation: CASSRASGLNEQFF.

V gene TRBV5-1 combines with J gene TRBJ2-2; D possibly corresponds to TRBD2 (6 bases). CDR3 length: 13 amino acids. The ends were cut back, 7 bases at V and 4 bases at J, with 11 bases in the middle. Germline V gives CDR1 SGHRS, CDR2 YFSETQ. This chain's CDR3 is CASFRESTGELFF. The CDR3 nucleotides are TGCGCCAGCTTTCGGGAGAGCACCGGGGAGCTGTTTTTT. The full variable domain, completed using reference TRBV5-1 and TRBJ2-2, is KAGVTQTPRYLIKTRGQQVTLSCSPISGHRSVSWYQQTPGQGLQFLFEYFSETQRNKGNFPGRFSGRQFSNSRSEMNVSTLELGDSALYLCASFRESTGELFFGEGSRLTVL.

This chain uses TRBV7-3 with TRBJ2-7; D is possibly TRBD1 or TRBD2 (5 bases each). Germline lookup yields CDR1 SGHTA and CDR2 FQGTGA. Trimming removed 6 bases from V and 2 bases from J, with 17 bases in between. The CDR3 is made up of 15 amino acids. The DNA for the CDR3 is TGTGCCAGCAGTCGACCGGGACCCCTCACCTACGAGCAGTACTTC. This gives the protein CASSRPGPLTYEQYF. The whole variable domain, remainder taken from reference TRBV7-3 and TRBJ2-7, is GAGVSQTPSNKVTEKGKYVELRCDPISGHTALYWYRQSLGQGPEFLIYFQGTGAADDSGLPNDRFFAVRPEGSVSTLKIQRTERGDSAVYLCASSRPGPLTYEQYFGPGTRLTVT.